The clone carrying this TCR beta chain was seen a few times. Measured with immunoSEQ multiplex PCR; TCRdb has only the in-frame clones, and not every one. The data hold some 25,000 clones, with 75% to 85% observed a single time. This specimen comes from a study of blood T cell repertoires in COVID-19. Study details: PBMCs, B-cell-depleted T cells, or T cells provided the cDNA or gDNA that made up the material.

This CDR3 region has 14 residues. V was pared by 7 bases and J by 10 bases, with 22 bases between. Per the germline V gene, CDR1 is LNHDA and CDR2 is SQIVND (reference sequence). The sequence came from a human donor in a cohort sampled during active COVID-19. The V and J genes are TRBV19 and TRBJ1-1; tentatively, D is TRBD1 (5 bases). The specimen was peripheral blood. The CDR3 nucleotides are TGTGCCAGTAACGCCCCTCAGGGTCAGAGGCGAGCTTTCTTT. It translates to CASNAPQGQRRAFF.